The rows below give T cell receptor beta chains drawn from one sample of a study of beta chain features in type 1 diabetes. Only in-frame clones appear in the TCRdb table, and some are missing; sequencing was by immunoSEQ multiplex PCR. The sample shows some 270,000 clones, roughly a tenth of them seen only once. Source material: naive CD4+ T cells from blood. The source is a man aged 25-45 years with type 1 diabetes. Each CDR3 is given with its conserved first and last residue. Fields, in order: clone size, V gene, J gene, D gene, CDR3 protein, CDR3 DNA. The D gene is left open where the match is weak. The size of a clone is reported for some rows only, either as once, few or many, or as a class for expanded clones.

abundance: few; v_gene: TRBV7-2; j_gene: TRBJ1-1; d_gene: TRBD1; CDR3aa: CASSTPRQGEAFF; CDR3nt: TGTGCCAGCAGCACCCCCCGACAGGGTGAAGCTTTCTTT
abundance: few; v_gene: TRBV19; j_gene: TRBJ1-6; d_gene: TRBD1; CDR3aa: CASRTGGGYNSPLHF; CDR3nt: TGTGCCAGCAGGACAGGGGGCGGGTATAATTCACCCCTCCACTTT
abundance: .; v_gene: TRBV18; j_gene: TRBJ1-5; d_gene: TRBD1; CDR3aa: CASSSTGVRNQPQHF; CDR3nt: TGTGCCAGCTCATCGACAGGGGTGCGAAATCAGCCCCAGCATTTT
abundance: .; v_gene: TRBV6-5; j_gene: TRBJ1-2; d_gene: .; CDR3aa: CASMSRGYGYTF; CDR3nt: TGTGCCAGCATGAGCAGGGGCTATGGCTACACCTTC
abundance: .; v_gene: TRBV6-5; j_gene: TRBJ1-1; d_gene: .; CDR3aa: CASSRLRNTEAFF; CDR3nt: TGTGCCAGCAGTCGGTTGAGGAACACTGAAGCTTTCTTT
abundance: few; v_gene: TRBV7-8; j_gene: TRBJ2-2; d_gene: TRBD2; CDR3aa: CASRGLAGGPVTGELFF; CDR3nt: TGTGCCAGTAGGGGTCTAGCGGGGGGGCCTGTCACCGGGGAGCTGTTTTTT
abundance: few; v_gene: TRBV5-1; j_gene: TRBJ2-1; d_gene: .; CDR3aa: CASSFGSGSYNEQFF; CDR3nt: TGCGCCAGCAGCTTTGGATCAGGGTCCTACAATGAGCAGTTCTTC
abundance: .; v_gene: TRBV23-1; j_gene: TRBJ1-1; d_gene: TRBD1; CDR3aa: CASSQGTGWMNTEAFF; CDR3nt: TGCGCCAGCAGTCAAGGGACAGGGTGGATGAACACTGAAGCTTTCTTT
abundance: .; v_gene: TRBV5-1; j_gene: TRBJ2-2; d_gene: .; CDR3aa: CASSWGAGELFF; CDR3nt: TGCGCCAGCAGTTGGGGGGCCGGGGAGCTGTTTTTT
abundance: few; v_gene: TRBV13; j_gene: TRBJ2-1; d_gene: TRBD2; CDR3aa: CASRSAGGPNEQFF; CDR3nt: TGTGCCAGCAGGTCCGCGGGGGGGCCCAATGAGCAGTTCTTC
abundance: .; v_gene: TRBV5-1; j_gene: TRBJ2-7; d_gene: .; CDR3aa: CASAVIGGAGEQYF; CDR3nt: TGCGCCAGCGCCGTCATTGGGGGGGCAGGCGAGCAGTACTTC
abundance: .; v_gene: TRBV19; j_gene: TRBJ1-6; d_gene: TRBD1; CDR3aa: CASSAGTENSPLHF; CDR3nt: TGTGCCAGTAGTGCCGGGACAGAGAATTCACCCCTCCACTTT
abundance: .; v_gene: TRBV7-9; j_gene: TRBJ2-7; d_gene: .; CDR3aa: CASSFLAIPYEQYF; CDR3nt: TGTGCCAGCAGCTTCCTAGCTATTCCATACGAGCAGTACTTC
abundance: .; v_gene: TRBV6-5; j_gene: TRBJ2-7; d_gene: .; CDR3aa: CASSYSALYSYEQYF; CDR3nt: TGTGCCAGCAGTTACTCGGCCCTTTACTCCTACGAGCAGTACTTC
abundance: .; v_gene: TRBV7-3; j_gene: TRBJ2-1; d_gene: TRBD1; CDR3aa: CASSLAGGTYNEQFF; CDR3nt: TGTGCCAGCAGCTTAGCAGGGGGTACTTACAATGAGCAGTTCTTC
abundance: .; v_gene: TRBV5-1; j_gene: TRBJ2-7; d_gene: .; CDR3aa: CASSPIAGQSYEQYF; CDR3nt: TGCGCCAGCAGCCCCATCGCGGGACAGTCCTACGAGCAGTACTTC